Listed below are T cell receptor beta chains from one sample, sequenced in a study of cytomegalovirus exposure and HLA in healthy donors. The repertoire was sequenced with immunoSEQ multiplex PCR; TCRdb's copy has only in-frame clones and lacks some. This table holds some 100,000 clones, around 74% found once. The sequenced material came from PBMCs. These receptors were obtained from a male donor in good health and CMV-seropositive. Both conserved end residues are trimmed from each CDR3. The D gene is left open where the match is weak. Clone size is not always given. Where it is, it says once, few, many or a class for expanded clones.

len	v_gene	abundance	j_gene	d_gene	CDR3aa
12	TRBV30	-	TRBJ2-5	TRBD2	AWSELAGAPTQY
9	TRBV2	-	TRBJ2-7	-	ASSGRYEQY
14	TRBV6-4	few	TRBJ1-2	TRBD1	ASSDQPGQGRGGYT
13	TRBV7-8	-	TRBJ2-5	TRBD2	ASSLSAGGPETQY
13	TRBV5-1	few	TRBJ2-4	-	ASSSRAGEGNIQY
11	TRBV10-2	-	TRBJ1-2	-	ASTQSSGDGYT
15	TRBV5-5	-	TRBJ1-5	TRBD1	ASSKGDEGAYNQPQH
15	TRBV4-1	-	TRBJ2-1	TRBD2	ASSQARGTSEYNEQF
13	TRBV5-4	once	TRBJ1-1	TRBD1	ASSPRTGTNTEAF
11	TRBV7-2	-	TRBJ1-5	-	ASSPGSAQPQH
11	TRBV30	few	TRBJ1-2	-	AWSKGQNNGYT
15	TRBV5-8	-	TRBJ2-5	-	ASSPSVVVTGGETQY
13	TRBV7-8	-	TRBJ2-1	-	ASSLEAGFGNEQF
16	TRBV30	few	TRBJ1-4	-	AWSVNREGLFGNEKLF
13	TRBV10-3	-	TRBJ1-4	-	AISESREILEKLF
9	TRBV2	-	TRBJ2-7	-	ASSVRYEQY
14	TRBV5-6	-	TRBJ2-5	TRBD2	ASSLISGGAVETQY
13	TRBV2	-	TRBJ1-5	TRBD1	ASSDWDRSNQPQH
13	TRBV5-1	-	TRBJ1-5	-	ASSLGSGQNQPQH
12	TRBV30	-	TRBJ1-5	-	AWSIRGGSQPQH
12	TRBV7-2	-	TRBJ1-1	-	ASSHYRSYTEAF
12	TRBV12-5	-	TRBJ1-1	-	ASGSLPPVAEAF
14	TRBV4-3	-	TRBJ2-4	TRBD1	ASSQGQGSAKNIQY
13	TRBV14	-	TRBJ1-1	-	ASSHKDRLNTEAF
13	TRBV5-1	-	TRBJ1-2	TRBD1	ASSSTGGANYGYT
11	TRBV27	few	TRBJ1-6	-	ASSPNYNSPLH
13	TRBV14	once	TRBJ2-1	TRBD2	ASSQYSGVYNEQF
14	TRBV6-5	few	TRBJ2-7	TRBD1	ASSYQPGDRAYEQY
10	TRBV11-2	-	TRBJ2-5	-	ASSPRGETQY
14	TRBV9	-	TRBJ2-3	-	ASSVKWEAHTDTQY
13	TRBV5-5	medium-sized	TRBJ2-7	-	ASSLSWQGGGEQY
11	TRBV30	few	TRBJ2-1	-	AWDKSSYNEQF
12	TRBV5-1	-	TRBJ2-7	TRBD1	ASAAATGSYEQY
13	TRBV19	-	TRBJ1-5	TRBD1	ASTRKGQGKGAQH
14	TRBV4-3	-	TRBJ1-4	TRBD1	ASSQERGTGDEKLF
14	TRBV4-1	-	TRBJ1-1	-	ASSLRRGAPNTEAF
12	TRBV7-2	-	TRBJ2-3	TRBD2	ASSEPSGGGTQY
11	TRBV5-4	-	TRBJ1-2	TRBD1	ASSPDRGRGYT
12	TRBV19	-	TRBJ2-3	TRBD1	ASSSWDRGDTQY
12	TRBV5-4	-	TRBJ1-2	TRBD1	ASSRDRGNYGYT
13	TRBV15	-	TRBJ2-5	TRBD2	ATSNLGLPQETQY
13	TRBV4-1	-	TRBJ2-3	-	ASSQATGSTDTQY
12	TRBV30	once	TRBJ2-3	TRBD2	AWTLSGGTDTQY
11	TRBV10-3	-	TRBJ1-1	TRBD1	AIGQGHDTEAF
11	TRBV18	-	TRBJ1-4	-	ASSPGLNEKLF